This entry concerns a single TCR beta chain. Clinical history reported by participants formed the basis on which cohorts were assigned. This entry is derived from a study of blood T cell repertoires in COVID-19. Profiled with immunoSEQ multiplex PCR; TCRdb holds only in-frame clones, not every one. Among approximately 180,000 clones listed, approximately 80% were seen once. The receptor was derived from a man aged 50 to 59 who had recovered from COVID-19. Source material: PBMCs or T cells enriched from blood (not recorded which).

DNA of the CDR3: TGCGCCAGCAGCTCGGGGACTAGCGGGGGCACTGTGGTTGAGACCCAGTACTTC. Its translation is CASSSGTSGGTVVETQYF. V is TRBV5-1 and J is TRBJ2-5, with 14 bases lining up with TRBD2. The CDR3 loop spans 18 amino acids. After removal of 3 bases from V and 5 bases from J, the junction contained 12 bases not matched to a gene. Germline V gene data show CDR1 as SGHRS and CDR2 as YFSETQ.